This paragraph reports one T cell receptor beta chain. V was clipped by 7 bases and J by 6 bases; unmatched bases: 20. Germline CDR1 is MNHEY and CDR2 is SVGAGI. The CDR3 length is 17 residues. This sample stems from a study of patients and donors after allogeneic stem cell transplantation. From the RT-PCR reads, TCRdb called clonotypes with MiXCR, one entry per CDR3 protein. The sample includes around 70,000 distinct CDR3 sequences, around 27% of them seen just once. The rearrangement joins TRBV6-5 to TRBJ1-1, with 7 bases aligning to TRBD1. Sequenced material: blood, either unsorted or a sorted T cell fraction (not recorded which). The TCR sequence derives from a human donor who was either an allogeneic HSCT recipient or a stem cell or donor lymphocyte infusion donor (not recorded which). It is not recorded whose cells these are; they may come from a transplant donor. The CDR3 DNA is TGTGCCAGCATTCCATTTCCCCAGGGGGGCCGCACTCCTGAAGCTTTCTTT. Translation: CASIPFPQGGRTPEAFF.